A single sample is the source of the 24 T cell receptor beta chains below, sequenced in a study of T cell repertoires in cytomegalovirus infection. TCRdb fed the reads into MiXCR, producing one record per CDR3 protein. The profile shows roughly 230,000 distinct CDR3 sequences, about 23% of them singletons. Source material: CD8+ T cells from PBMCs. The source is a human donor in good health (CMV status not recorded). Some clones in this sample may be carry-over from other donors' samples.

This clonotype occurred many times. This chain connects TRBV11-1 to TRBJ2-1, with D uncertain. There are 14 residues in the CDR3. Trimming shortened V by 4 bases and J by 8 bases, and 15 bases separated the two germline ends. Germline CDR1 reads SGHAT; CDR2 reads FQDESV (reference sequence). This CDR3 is CASSSPLAIDEQFF. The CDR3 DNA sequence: TGTGCCAGCAGCTCCCCGTTAGCCATCGATGAGCAGTTCTTC. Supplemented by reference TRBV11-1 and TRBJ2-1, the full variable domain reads EAEVAQSPRYKITEKSQAVAFWCDPISGHATLYWYRQILGQGPELLVQFQDESVVDDSQLPKDRFSAERLKGVDSTLKIQPAELGDSAMYLCASSSPLAIDEQFFGPGTRLTVL.

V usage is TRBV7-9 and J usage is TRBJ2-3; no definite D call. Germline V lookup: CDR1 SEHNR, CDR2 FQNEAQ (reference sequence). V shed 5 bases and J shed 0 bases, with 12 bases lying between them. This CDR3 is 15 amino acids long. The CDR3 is CASSTSERSTDTQYF. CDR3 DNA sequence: TGTGCCAGCAGCACCTCCGAGAGGAGCACAGATACGCAGTATTTT.

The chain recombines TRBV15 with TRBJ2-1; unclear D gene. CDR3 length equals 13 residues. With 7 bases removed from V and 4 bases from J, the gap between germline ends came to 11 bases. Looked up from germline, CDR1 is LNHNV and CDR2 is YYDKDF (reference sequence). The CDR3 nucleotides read TGTGCCACCAAATCACCCCCTTACAATGAGCAGTTCTTC. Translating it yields CATKSPPYNEQFF.

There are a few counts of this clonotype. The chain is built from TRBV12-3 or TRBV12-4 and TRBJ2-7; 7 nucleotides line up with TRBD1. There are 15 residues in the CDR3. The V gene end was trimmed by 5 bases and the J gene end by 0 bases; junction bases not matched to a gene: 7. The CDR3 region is CASSLNDRDSYEQYF. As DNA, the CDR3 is TGTGCCAGCAGTCTAAATGACAGGGACTCCTACGAGCAGTACTTC.

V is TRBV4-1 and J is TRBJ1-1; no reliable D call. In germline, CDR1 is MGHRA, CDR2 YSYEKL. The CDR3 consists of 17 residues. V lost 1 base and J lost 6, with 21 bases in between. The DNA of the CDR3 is TGCGCCAGCAGCCAAGGGGGAGGACTCTCCCCAGTCGCTGAAGCTTTCTTT. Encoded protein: CASSQGGGLSPVAEAFF.

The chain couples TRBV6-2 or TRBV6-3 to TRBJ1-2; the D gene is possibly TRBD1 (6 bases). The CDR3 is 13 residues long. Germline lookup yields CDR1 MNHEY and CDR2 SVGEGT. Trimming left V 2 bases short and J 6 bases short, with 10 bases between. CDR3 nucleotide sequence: TGTGCCAGCAGTTACAGGACAGAACATGGCTACACCTTC. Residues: CASSYRTEHGYTF.

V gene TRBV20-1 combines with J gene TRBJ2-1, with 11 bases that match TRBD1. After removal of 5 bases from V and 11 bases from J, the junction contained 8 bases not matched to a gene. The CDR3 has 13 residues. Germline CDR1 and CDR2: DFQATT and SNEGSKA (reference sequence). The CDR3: CSAAGQGAYQQFF. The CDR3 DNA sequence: TGCAGTGCTGCCGGACAGGGGGCGTATCAGCAGTTCTTC.

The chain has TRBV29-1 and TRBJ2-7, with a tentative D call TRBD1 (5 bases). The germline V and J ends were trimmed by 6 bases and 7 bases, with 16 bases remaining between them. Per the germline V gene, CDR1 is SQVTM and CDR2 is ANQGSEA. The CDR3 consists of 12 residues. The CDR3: CSVTETAFEQYF. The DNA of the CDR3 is TGCAGCGTGACGGAGACAGCCTTTGAGCAGTACTTC.

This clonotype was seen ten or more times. The CDR3: CSVQSGAETQYF. The CDR3 DNA is TGCAGCGTACAAAGCGGGGCGGAGACCCAGTACTTC. The rearrangement uses TRBV29-1 and TRBJ2-5; 7 nucleotides line up with TRBD2. J lost 5 bases, V lost 6 bases, and 6 bases had no gene match. The CDR3 consists of 12 residues. Germline assignment: CDR1 SQVTM and CDR2 ANQGSEA.

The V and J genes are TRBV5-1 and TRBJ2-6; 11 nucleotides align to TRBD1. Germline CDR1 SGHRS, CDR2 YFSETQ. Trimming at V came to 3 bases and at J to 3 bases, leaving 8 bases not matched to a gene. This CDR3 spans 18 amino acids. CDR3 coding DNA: TGCGCCAGCAGCTCCTCCGGGACAGGGGGGTTTGGGGCCAACGTCCTGACTTTC. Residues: CASSSSGTGGFGANVLTF.

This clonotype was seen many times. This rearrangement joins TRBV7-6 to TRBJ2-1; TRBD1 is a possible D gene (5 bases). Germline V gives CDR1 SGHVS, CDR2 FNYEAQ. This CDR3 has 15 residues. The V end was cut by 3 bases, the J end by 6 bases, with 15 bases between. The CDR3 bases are TGTGCCAGCAGCTTCGCTGGGCAGGGTGGCAATGAGCAGTTCTTC. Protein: CASSFAGQGGNEQFF.

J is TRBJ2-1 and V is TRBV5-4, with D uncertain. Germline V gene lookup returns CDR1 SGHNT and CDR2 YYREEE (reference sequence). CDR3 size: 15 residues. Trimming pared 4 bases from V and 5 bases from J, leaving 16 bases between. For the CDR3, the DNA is TGTGCCAGCAGCCCGGTTGGGATCTTAAACAATGAGCAGTTCTTC. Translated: CASSPVGILNNEQFF.

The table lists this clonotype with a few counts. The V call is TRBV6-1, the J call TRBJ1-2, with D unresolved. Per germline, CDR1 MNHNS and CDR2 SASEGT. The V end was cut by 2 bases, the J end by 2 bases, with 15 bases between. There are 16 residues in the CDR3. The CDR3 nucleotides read TGTGCCAGCAGTGAATTCTGGGCAGTCGAGAACTATGGCTACACCTTC. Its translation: CASSEFWAVENYGYTF.

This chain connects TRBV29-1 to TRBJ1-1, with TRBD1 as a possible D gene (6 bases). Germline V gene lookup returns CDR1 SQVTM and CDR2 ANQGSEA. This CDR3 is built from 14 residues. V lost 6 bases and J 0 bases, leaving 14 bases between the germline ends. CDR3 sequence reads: CSVENRVMNTEAFF. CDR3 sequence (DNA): TGCAGCGTGGAGAACAGGGTCATGAACACTGAAGCTTTCTTT.

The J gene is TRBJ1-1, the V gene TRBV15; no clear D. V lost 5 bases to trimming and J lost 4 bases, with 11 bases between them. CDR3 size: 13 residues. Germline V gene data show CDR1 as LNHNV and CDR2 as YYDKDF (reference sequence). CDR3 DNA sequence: TGTGCCACCAGCCGGCTCGAGATCACTGAAGCTTTCTTT. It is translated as CATSRLEITEAFF.

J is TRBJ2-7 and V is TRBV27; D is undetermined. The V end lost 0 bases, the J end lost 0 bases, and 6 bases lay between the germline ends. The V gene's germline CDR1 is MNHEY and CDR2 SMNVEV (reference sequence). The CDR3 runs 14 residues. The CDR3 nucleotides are TGTGCCAGCAGTTTATCCCGGAGCTCCTACGAGCAGTACTTC. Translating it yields CASSLSRSSYEQYF.

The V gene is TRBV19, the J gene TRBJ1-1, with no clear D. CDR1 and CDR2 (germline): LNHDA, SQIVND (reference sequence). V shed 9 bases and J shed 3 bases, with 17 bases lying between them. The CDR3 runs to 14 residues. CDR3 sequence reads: CASWLTGKHTEAFF. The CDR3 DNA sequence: TGTGCCAGCTGGTTGACGGGGAAACACACTGAAGCTTTCTTT.

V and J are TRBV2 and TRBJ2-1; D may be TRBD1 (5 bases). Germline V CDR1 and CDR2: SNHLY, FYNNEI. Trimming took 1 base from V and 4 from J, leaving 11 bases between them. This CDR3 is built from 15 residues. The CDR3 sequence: CASSEGQLAYNEQFF. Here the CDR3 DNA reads TGTGCCAGCAGTGAAGGACAGTTGGCGTACAATGAGCAGTTCTTC.

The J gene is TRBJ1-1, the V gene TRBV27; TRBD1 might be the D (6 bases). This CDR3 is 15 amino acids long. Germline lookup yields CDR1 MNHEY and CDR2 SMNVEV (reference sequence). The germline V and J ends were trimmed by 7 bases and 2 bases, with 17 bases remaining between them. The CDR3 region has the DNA TGTGCCAGCACCCTAAGGGGGGACGATAACACTGAAGCTTTCTTT. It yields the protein CASTLRGDDNTEAFF.

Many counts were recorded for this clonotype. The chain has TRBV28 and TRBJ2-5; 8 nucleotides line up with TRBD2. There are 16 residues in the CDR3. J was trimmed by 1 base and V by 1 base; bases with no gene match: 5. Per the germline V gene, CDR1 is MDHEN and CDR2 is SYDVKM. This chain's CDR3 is CASSLLSGGLQETQYF. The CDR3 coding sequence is TGTGCCAGCAGTTTATTGAGCGGGGGCCTCCAAGAGACCCAGTACTTC.

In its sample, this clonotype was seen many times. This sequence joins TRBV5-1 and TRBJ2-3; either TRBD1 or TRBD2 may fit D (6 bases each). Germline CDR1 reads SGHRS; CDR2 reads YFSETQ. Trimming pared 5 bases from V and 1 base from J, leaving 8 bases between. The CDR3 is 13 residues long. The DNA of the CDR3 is TGCGCCAGCAGTAGGGGGGGCACAGATACGCAGTATTTT. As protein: CASSRGGTDTQYF.

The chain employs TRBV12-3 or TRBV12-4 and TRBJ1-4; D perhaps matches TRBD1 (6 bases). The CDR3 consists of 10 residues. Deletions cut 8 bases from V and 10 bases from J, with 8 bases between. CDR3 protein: CASFRGKLFF. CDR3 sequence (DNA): TGTGCCAGCTTCAGGGGAAAACTGTTTTTT.

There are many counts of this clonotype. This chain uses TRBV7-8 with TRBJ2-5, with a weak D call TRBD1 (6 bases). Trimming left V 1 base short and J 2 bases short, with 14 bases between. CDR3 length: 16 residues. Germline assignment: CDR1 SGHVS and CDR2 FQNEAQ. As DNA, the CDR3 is TGTGCCAGCAGCTTAGAGCAGACAGGCCATCAAGAGACCCAGTACTTC. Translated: CASSLEQTGHQETQYF. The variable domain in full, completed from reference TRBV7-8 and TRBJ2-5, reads GAGVSQSPRYKVAKRGQDVALRCDPISGHVSLFWYQQALGQGPEFLTYFQNEAQLDKSGLPSDRFFAERPEGSVSTLKIQRTQQEDSAVYLCASSLEQTGHQETQYFGPGTRLLVL.

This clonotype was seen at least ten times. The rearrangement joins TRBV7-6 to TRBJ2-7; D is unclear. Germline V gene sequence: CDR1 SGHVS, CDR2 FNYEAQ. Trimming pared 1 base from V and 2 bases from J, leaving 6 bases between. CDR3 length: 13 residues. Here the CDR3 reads CASSLGETYEQYF. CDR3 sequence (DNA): TGTGCCAGCAGCTTAGGAGAGACCTACGAGCAGTACTTC.